The 28 T cell receptor beta chains below were found in one sample sequenced in a study of blood T cell repertoires in COVID-19. Assay used: immunoSEQ multiplex PCR; TCRdb lists only in-frame clones, some missing. The sample has roughly 180,000 clones; 81% are singletons. Sequenced input: PBMCs or T cells enriched from blood (not recorded which). The receptors shown here come from a woman aged 35 to 49 with acute COVID-19.

V is TRBV10-1 and J is TRBJ1-1; a possible D gene is TRBD1 (6 bases). From germline, CDR1 is WNHNN and CDR2 SYGVQD (reference sequence). Trimming removed 4 bases from V and 0 bases from J, with 12 bases in between. This CDR3 has 15 residues. The CDR3 reads CASSAGQIMNTEAFF. The CDR3, as DNA: TGCGCCAGCAGTGCCGGACAGATTATGAACACTGAAGCTTTCTTT.

About this clone itself: Different DNA sequences within this sample yield the same CDR3. The chain recombines TRBV18 with TRBJ1-5; TRBD1 agrees at 9 bases. CDR3 length: 14 residues. Germline-derived CDR1 and CDR2 are KGHSH and LQKENI. Trimming took 3 bases from V and 4 from J; bases not matched to a gene: 1. This CDR3 is CASSPGTGNQPQHF. The CDR3 DNA sequence: TGTGCCAGCTCACCCGGGACAGGGAATCAGCCCCAGCATTTT.

The rearrangement uses TRBV3-1 (or the pseudogene TRBV3-2) and TRBJ2-7; D remains unclear. CDR1 is LGHDT, CDR2 YNNKEL, per germline (reference sequence). The CDR3 runs 14 residues. Trimming stripped 3 bases from V and 5 bases from J, with 14 bases between. The CDR3 here is CASSHFKTFHEQYF. CDR3 nucleotides: TGTGCCAGCAGCCACTTTAAGACTTTCCACGAGCAGTACTTC.

The chain uses TRBV6-4 and TRBJ2-1; D perhaps matches TRBD2 (5 bases). Germline-derived CDR1 and CDR2 are MRHNA and SNTAGT. Trimming stripped 0 bases from V and 9 bases from J, with 15 bases between. The CDR3 consists of 15 residues. In DNA form, the CDR3 reads TGTGCCAGCAGTGACTCGATGAGGGAAGCAGGTGAGCAGTTCTTC. It is translated as CASSDSMREAGEQFF.

The chain joins TRBV14 to TRBJ2-6; weak D call: TRBD2 (7 bases). Germline-derived CDR1 and CDR2 are SGHDN and FVKESK. The V and J ends lost 1 base and 6 bases respectively, with 10 bases between them. The length of the CDR3 is 15 residues. The CDR3 sequence: CASSQVGGAANVLTF. CDR3 nucleotides: TGTGCCAGCAGCCAAGTAGGGGGGGCGGCCAACGTCCTGACTTTC.

At least ten counts were recorded for this clone. The V and J genes are TRBV6-1 and TRBJ2-6; D is unclear. The V gene's germline CDR1 is MNHNS and CDR2 SASEGT. V dropped 2 bases and J dropped 0 bases, with 8 bases sitting between them. The CDR3 sequence is 16 residues long. The CDR3 DNA reads TGTGCCAGCAGTGAAAACAGTGGCTCTGGGGCCAACGTCCTGACTTTC. It specifies CASSENSGSGANVLTF.

The chain joins TRBV5-4 to TRBJ2-3; D is possibly TRBD2 (5 bases). Germline-derived CDR1 and CDR2 are SGHNT and YYREEE (reference sequence). The CDR3 is made up of 15 amino acids. V shed 3 bases and J shed 4 bases, with 15 bases lying between them. CDR3 nucleotides: TGTGCCAGCAGCTCTCGTAGAGAGGGCTCAGATACGCAGTATTTT. Protein sequence: CASSSRREGSDTQYF.

This clone has more than one count but fewer than ten. The same CDR3 can be traced to other DNA sequences in this sample. This chain joins TRBV7-8 and TRBJ2-5, with D uncertain. In germline, CDR1 is SGHVS, CDR2 FQNEAQ. CDR3 size: 12 residues. The germline V and J ends were trimmed by 2 bases and 2 bases, with 3 bases remaining between them. In nucleotides, the CDR3 is TGTGCCAGCAGCTTACTACAAGAGACCCAGTACTTC. The encoded protein is CASSLLQETQYF.

The chain has TRBV24-1 and TRBJ2-2; the match to TRBD2 covers 7 bases. In germline, CDR1 is KGHDR, CDR2 SFDVKD. The CDR3 loop spans 14 amino acids. The V and J ends lost 3 bases and 7 bases, in that order; junction bases with no gene match: 4. The CDR3 region has the DNA TGTGCCACCAGTGATGGTGGGAGGGGCGGGGAGCTGTTTTTT. This codes for CATSDGGRGGELFF.

This chain connects TRBV19 to TRBJ2-7; D is unresolved. V was clipped by 5 bases and J by 1 base, with 15 bases between them. CDR3 size: 15 residues. CDR1 and CDR2 from the germline V gene are LNHDA and SQIVND (reference sequence). The DNA of the CDR3 is TGTGCCAGTAGTCCTCCCGAGCGCCCTTCCTACGAGCAGTACTTC. This encodes CASSPPERPSYEQYF.

CDR3 bases: TGTGCCAGCAGTCTCGGCGGGATGCGCGAAAAACTGTTTTTT. Its translation: CASSLGGMREKLFF. This chain connects TRBV28 to TRBJ1-4; no clear D gene. This CDR3 has 14 residues. Germline values: CDR1 MDHEN, CDR2 SYDVKM. Trimming left V 5 bases short and J 8 bases short, with 15 bases between.

CDR3 nucleotide sequence: TGTGCCAGCTCACCCGGACGGGGGGATAATTCACCCCTCCACTTT. This sequence encodes CASSPGRGDNSPLHF. The rearrangement uses TRBV18 and TRBJ1-6, with a tentative D call TRBD1 (5 bases). The CDR3 has 15 residues. Trimming took 3 bases from V and 5 from J, leaving 11 bases between them. Germline V gene lookup returns CDR1 KGHSH and CDR2 LQKENI. The full variable domain, with the rest looked up from reference TRBV18 and TRBJ1-6, is NAGVMQNPRHLVRRRGQEARLRCSPMKGHSHVYWYRQLPEEGLKFMVYLQKENIIDESGMPKERFSAEFPKEGPSILRIQQVVRGDSAAYFCASSPGRGDNSPLHFGNGTRLTVT.

The table lists this clone with a few counts. The CDR3 protein is CATSGSGSANTGELFF. The CDR3 DNA reads as TGTGCCACCAGCGGTAGCGGGAGTGCGAACACCGGGGAGCTGTTTTTT. The chain carries TRBV24-1 and TRBJ2-2; 9 nucleotides line up with TRBD2. Germline V gene lookup returns CDR1 KGHDR and CDR2 SFDVKD. V shed 7 bases, J shed 0 bases, and the junction held 5 bases outside the gene matches. The CDR3 runs 16 residues.

This clone occurred once. This rearrangement joins TRBV27 to TRBJ2-2; 12 positions agree with TRBD1. V was pared by 3 bases and J by 7 bases, with 15 bases of the junction left unmatched. The CDR3 length is 19 residues. Per germline, CDR1 MNHEY and CDR2 SMNVEV (reference sequence). This CDR3 reads CASSLTPPGQGAVGGELFF. Written as DNA, the CDR3 is TGTGCCAGCAGTTTGACTCCACCGGGACAGGGGGCGGTCGGCGGGGAGCTGTTTTTT.

The chain links TRBV3-1 (or the pseudogene TRBV3-2) to TRBJ1-2; 10 bases are a match to TRBD1. Germline trimming cut 3 bases from V and 5 bases from J; bases unmatched to any gene: 15. Germline CDR1 is LGHDT and CDR2 is YNNKEL (reference sequence). The CDR3 covers 18 residues. The CDR3 spells CASSHGIRTDRGRYGYTF. DNA for the CDR3: TGTGCCAGCAGCCACGGGATAAGAACTGACAGGGGGCGTTATGGCTACACCTTC.

The chain employs TRBV2 and TRBJ1-1; no firm D call. This CDR3 contains 14 residues. The germline V and J ends were trimmed by 7 bases and 5 bases, with 17 bases remaining between them. Germline loops: CDR1 SNHLY, CDR2 FYNNEI. The CDR3 loop is CASNRLNPATEAFF. The CDR3 nucleotides read TGTGCCAGCAACCGACTAAACCCGGCGACTGAAGCTTTCTTT.

The chain combines TRBV5-1 with TRBJ2-2; the match to TRBD1 covers 7 bases. Germline V gene sequence: CDR1 SGHRS, CDR2 YFSETQ. The ends lost 0 bases at V and 6 bases at J; junction bases unmatched: 5. The CDR3 runs 15 residues. The CDR3 loop is CASSLGHQGAGELFF. The CDR3 DNA reads TGCGCCAGCAGCTTGGGGCACCAGGGGGCCGGGGAGCTGTTTTTT.

The chain recombines TRBV9 with TRBJ2-3; D unresolved. There are 19 residues in the CDR3. Germline values: CDR1 SGDLS, CDR2 YYNGEE. Trimming removed 4 bases from V and 0 bases from J, with 24 bases in between. CDR3 in DNA: TGTGCCAGCAGCCTCACCCCGAGCTCCTTCATCCCCAGCACAGATACGCAGTATTTT. Translation: CASSLTPSSFIPSTDTQYF.

V and J are TRBV5-6 and TRBJ1-1, with unresolved D. Germline CDR1 reads SGHDT; CDR2 reads YYEEEE. The CDR3 has 14 residues. V shed 1 base and J shed 0 bases, with 7 bases lying between them. CDR3 amino acids: CASSLYHMNTEAFF. The CDR3 bases are TGTGCCAGCAGCTTGTACCACATGAACACTGAAGCTTTCTTT. Full variable domain (remainder filled in from reference TRBV5-6 and TRBJ1-1): DAGVTQSPTHLIKTRGQQVTLRCSPKSGHDTVSWYQQALGQGPQFIFQYYEEEERQRGNFPDRFSGHQFPNYSSELNVNALLLGDSALYLCASSLYHMNTEAFFGQGTRLTVV.

The J gene is TRBJ2-6, the V gene TRBV11-2, with 9 bases lining up with TRBD1. CDR3 length equals 15 residues. V was pared by 5 bases and J by 9 bases, with 8 bases of the junction left unmatched. Per the germline V gene, CDR1 is SGHAT and CDR2 is FQNNGV. The CDR3 DNA reads as TGTGCCAGCAGCGTATCCGGGACAGGGCTCAACGTCCTGACTTTC. Translated, it gives CASSVSGTGLNVLTF.

The chain carries TRBV19 and TRBJ2-1; 7 bases are a match to TRBD2. V was clipped by 1 base and J by 6 bases; unmatched bases: 3. The CDR3 runs to 14 residues. The V gene's germline CDR1 is LNHDA and CDR2 SQIVND (reference sequence). CDR3 nucleotides: TGTGCCAGTAGTATAGGTCTAGCGGCCAATGAGCAGTTCTTC. This translates into CASSIGLAANEQFF.

This rearrangement joins TRBV29-1 to TRBJ2-3, with 11 bases matching TRBD2. V lost 4 bases, J lost 5 bases, and 2 bases stayed unmatched. The CDR3 is 13 amino acids. Germline CDR1 reads SQVTM; CDR2 reads ANQGSEA. The CDR3: CSVALAGGDTQYF. The CDR3 nucleotides are TGCAGCGTTGCCCTAGCGGGAGGAGATACGCAGTATTTT.

The chain's CDR3 is CASSQGALGGFQETQYF. The DNA of the CDR3 is TGTGCCAGCAGCCAAGGAGCTTTGGGGGGGTTTCAAGAGACCCAGTACTTC. V gene TRBV3-1 (or the pseudogene TRBV3-2) combines with J gene TRBJ2-5, with TRBD2 matching over 7 bases. V lost 1 base to trimming and J lost 2 bases; unmatched junction nucleotides: 10. Germline-derived CDR1 and CDR2 are LGHDT and YNNKEL (reference sequence). CDR3 length: 17 residues.

This chain uses TRBV7-8 with TRBJ2-5; TRBD2 matches at 7 bases. CDR1 is SGHVS, CDR2 FQNEAQ, per germline. The CDR3 is 14 amino acids. Trimming cost V 5 bases and J 4 bases; bases outside gene matches: 7. The CDR3 nucleotides are TGTGCCAGCAGCCGGGAGGATGGGCGAGAGACCCAGTACTTC. Residues: CASSREDGRETQYF.

The chain carries TRBV30 and TRBJ2-3; D uncertain. V was clipped by 0 bases and J by 4 bases, with 5 bases between them. The CDR3 sequence is 12 residues long. Per the germline V gene, CDR1 is GTSNPN and CDR2 is SVGIG (reference sequence). CDR3 residues: CAWSVLPDTQYF. For the CDR3, the DNA is TGTGCCTGGAGTGTTCTTCCAGATACGCAGTATTTT. Full variable domain (missing parts from reference TRBV30 and TRBJ2-3): SQTIHQWPATLVQPVGSPLSLECTVEGTSNPNLYWYRQAAGRGLQLLFYSVGIGQISSEVPQNLSASRPQDRQFILSSKKLLLSDSGFYLCAWSVLPDTQYFGPGTRLTVL.

The chain carries TRBV6-5 and TRBJ2-1; 10 nucleotides agree with TRBD2. The V gene's germline CDR1 is MNHEY and CDR2 SVGAGI. V gave up 6 bases and J gave up 5 bases; unmatched junction bases: 7. The CDR3 covers 15 residues. CDR3 loop: CASRVAGGYHNEQFF. CDR3 coding DNA: TGTGCCAGCAGGGTAGCGGGAGGTTACCACAATGAGCAGTTCTTC.

The chain combines TRBV19 with TRBJ2-7; 12 nucleotides align to TRBD2. Germline-derived CDR1 and CDR2 are LNHDA and SQIVND (reference sequence). This CDR3 spans 19 amino acids. The J segment lost 4 bases and the V segment lost 4 bases, leaving 17 bases of the junction unmatched. The CDR3 here is CASSTRTSGTLDQDYEQYV. In nucleotides, the CDR3 is TGTGCCAGTAGTACACGGACTAGCGGGACTTTGGACCAAGATTACGAGCAGTACGTC.

The genes are TRBV6-1 and TRBJ2-7; the match to TRBD2 covers 8 bases. Germline V gives CDR1 MNHNS, CDR2 SASEGT. V was pared by 3 bases and J by 6 bases, with 7 bases of the junction left unmatched. The CDR3 consists of 14 residues. The CDR3 DNA is TGTGCCAGCAGTGACGGGACTAGGCCGACCGAGCAGTACTTC. Residues: CASSDGTRPTEQYF.